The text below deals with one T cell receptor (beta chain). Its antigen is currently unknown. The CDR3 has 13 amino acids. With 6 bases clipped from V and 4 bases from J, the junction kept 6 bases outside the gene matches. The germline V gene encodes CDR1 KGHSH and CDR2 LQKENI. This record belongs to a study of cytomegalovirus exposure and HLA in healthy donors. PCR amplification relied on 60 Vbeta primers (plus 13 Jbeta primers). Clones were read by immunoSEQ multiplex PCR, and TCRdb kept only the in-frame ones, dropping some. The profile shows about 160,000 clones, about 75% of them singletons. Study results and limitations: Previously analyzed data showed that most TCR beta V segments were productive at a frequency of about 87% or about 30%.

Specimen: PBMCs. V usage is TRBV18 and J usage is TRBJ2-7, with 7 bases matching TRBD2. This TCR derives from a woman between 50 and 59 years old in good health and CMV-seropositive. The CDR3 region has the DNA TGTGCCAGCTCTTGGGCTAGCGGATACGAGCAGTACTTC. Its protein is CASSWASGYEQYF.